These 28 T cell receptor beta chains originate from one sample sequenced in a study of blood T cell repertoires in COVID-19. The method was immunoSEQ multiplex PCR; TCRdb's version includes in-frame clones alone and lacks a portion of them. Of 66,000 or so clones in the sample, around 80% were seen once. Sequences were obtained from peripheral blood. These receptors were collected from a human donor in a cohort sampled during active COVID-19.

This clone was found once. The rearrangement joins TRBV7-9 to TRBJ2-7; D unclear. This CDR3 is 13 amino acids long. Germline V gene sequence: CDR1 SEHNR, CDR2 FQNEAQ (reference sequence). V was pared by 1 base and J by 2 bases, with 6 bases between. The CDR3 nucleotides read TGTGCCAGCAGCTTAGGCACAACCTACGAGCAGTACTTC. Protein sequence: CASSLGTTYEQYF.

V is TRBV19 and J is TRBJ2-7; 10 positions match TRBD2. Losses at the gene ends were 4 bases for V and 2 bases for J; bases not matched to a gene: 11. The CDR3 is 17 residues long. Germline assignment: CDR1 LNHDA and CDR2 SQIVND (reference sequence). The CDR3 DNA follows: TGTGCCAGTAGTACCCCAACTAGCGGGATCATGACCTACGAGCAGTACTTC. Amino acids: CASSTPTSGIMTYEQYF.

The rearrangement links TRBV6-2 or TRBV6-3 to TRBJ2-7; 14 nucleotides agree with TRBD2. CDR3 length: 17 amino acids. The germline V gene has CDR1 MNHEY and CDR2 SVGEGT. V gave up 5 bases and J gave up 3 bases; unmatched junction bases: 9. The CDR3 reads CASSKGLAGALLYEQYF. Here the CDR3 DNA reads TGTGCCAGCAGTAAGGGACTAGCGGGAGCCCTTCTCTACGAGCAGTACTTC.

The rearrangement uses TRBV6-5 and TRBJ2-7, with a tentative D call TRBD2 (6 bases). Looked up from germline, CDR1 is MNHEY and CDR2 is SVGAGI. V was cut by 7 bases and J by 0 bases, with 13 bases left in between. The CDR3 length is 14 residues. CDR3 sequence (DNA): TGTGCCAGCACCGGAATCGGGGGCTCCTACGAGCAGTACTTC. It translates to CASTGIGGSYEQYF.

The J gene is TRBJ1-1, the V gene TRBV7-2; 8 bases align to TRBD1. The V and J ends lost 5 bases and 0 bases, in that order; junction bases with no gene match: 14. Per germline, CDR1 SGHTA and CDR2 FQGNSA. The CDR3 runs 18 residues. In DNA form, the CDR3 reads TGTGCCAGCAGCCTAAGGGCGGGGACAGGTAGACTGAACACTGAAGCTTTCTTT. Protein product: CASSLRAGTGRLNTEAFF. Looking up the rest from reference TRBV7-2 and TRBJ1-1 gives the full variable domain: GAGVSQSPSNKVTEKGKDVELRCDPISGHTALYWYRQSLGQGLEFLIYFQGNSAPDKSGLPSDRFSAERTGGSVSTLTIQRTQQEDSAVYLCASSLRAGTGRLNTEAFFGQGTRLTVV.

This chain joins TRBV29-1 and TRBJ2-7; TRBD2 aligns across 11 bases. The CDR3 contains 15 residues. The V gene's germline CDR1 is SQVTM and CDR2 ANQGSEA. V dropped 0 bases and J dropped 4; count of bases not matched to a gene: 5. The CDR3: CSVEETTSGIYEQYF. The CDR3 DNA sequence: TGCAGCGTTGAAGAAACGACTAGCGGGATATACGAGCAGTACTTC.

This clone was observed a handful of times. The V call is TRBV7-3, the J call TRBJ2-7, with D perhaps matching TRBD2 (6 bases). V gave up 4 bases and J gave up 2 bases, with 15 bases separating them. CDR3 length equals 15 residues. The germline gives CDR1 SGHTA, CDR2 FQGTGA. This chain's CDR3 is CASSSGLGGPYEQYF. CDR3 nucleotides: TGTGCCAGCAGCTCGGGACTCGGGGGTCCCTACGAGCAGTACTTC.

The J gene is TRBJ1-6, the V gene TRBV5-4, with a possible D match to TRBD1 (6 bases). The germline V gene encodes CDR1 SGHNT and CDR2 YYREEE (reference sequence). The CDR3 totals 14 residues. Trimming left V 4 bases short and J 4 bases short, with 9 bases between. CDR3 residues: CASSPGQYNSPLHF. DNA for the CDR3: TGTGCCAGCAGCCCAGGACAGTATAATTCACCCCTCCACTTT.

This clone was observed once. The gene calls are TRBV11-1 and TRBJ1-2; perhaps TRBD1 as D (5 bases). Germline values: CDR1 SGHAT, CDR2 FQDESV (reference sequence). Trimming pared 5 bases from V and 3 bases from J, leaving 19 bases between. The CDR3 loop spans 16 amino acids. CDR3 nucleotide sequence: TGTGCCAGCAGCGGGCGGGGCCCTCGGGCCGACTATGGCTACACCTTC. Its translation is CASSGRGPRADYGYTF.

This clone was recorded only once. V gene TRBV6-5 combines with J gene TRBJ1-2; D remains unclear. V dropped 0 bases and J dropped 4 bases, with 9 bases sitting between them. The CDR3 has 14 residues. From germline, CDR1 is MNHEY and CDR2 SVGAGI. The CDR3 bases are TGTGCCAGCAGTTACTCAGCCCAAAGCTATGGCTACACCTTC. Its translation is CASSYSAQSYGYTF.

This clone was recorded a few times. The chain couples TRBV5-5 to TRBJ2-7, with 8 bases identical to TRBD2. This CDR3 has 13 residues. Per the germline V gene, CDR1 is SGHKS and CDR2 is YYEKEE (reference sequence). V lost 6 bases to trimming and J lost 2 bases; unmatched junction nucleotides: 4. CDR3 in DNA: TGTGCCAGCAACGCGGGACTAGCCTACGAGCAGTACTTC. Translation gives CASNAGLAYEQYF.

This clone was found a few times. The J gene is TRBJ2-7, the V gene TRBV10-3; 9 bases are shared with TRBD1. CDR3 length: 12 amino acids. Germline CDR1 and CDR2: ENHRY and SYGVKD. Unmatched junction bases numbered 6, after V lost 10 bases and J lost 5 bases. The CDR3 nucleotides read TGTGCCAGTCGGACAGGGGCGGACGAGCAGTACTTC. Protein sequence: CASRTGADEQYF.

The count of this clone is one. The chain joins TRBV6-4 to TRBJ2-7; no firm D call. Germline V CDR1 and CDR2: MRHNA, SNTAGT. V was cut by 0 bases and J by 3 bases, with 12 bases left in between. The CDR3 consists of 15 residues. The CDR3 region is CASSDSRRRNYEQYF. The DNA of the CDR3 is TGTGCCAGCAGTGACTCGAGACGGAGAAACTACGAGCAGTACTTC.

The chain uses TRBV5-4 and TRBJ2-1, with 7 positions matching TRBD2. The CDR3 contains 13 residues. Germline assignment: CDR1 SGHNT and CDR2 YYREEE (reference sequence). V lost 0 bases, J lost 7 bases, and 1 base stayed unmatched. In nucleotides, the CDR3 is TGTGCCAGCAGCTTGGCGGGAGGAAATGAGCAGTTCTTC. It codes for CASSLAGGNEQFF.

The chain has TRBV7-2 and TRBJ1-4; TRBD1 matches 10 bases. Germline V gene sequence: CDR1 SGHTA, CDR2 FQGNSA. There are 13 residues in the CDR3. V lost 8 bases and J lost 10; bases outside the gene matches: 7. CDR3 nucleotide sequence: TGTGCCAGCGGGGGACAGGGGACCGCAAAACTGTTTTTT. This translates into CASGGQGTAKLFF. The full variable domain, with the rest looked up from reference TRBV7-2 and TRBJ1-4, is GAGVSQSPSNKVTEKGKDVELRCDPISGHTALYWYRQSLGQGLEFLIYFQGNSAPDKSGLPSDRFSAERTGGSVSTLTIQRTQQEDSAVYLCASGGQGTAKLFFGSGTQLSVL.

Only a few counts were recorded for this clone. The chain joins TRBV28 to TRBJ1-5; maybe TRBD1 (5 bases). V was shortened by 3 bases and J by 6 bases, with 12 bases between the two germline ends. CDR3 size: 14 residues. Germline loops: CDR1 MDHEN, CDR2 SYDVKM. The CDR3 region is CASSLGGGPQPQHF. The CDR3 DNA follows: TGTGCCAGCAGTTTGGGGGGGGGTCCTCAGCCCCAGCATTTT.

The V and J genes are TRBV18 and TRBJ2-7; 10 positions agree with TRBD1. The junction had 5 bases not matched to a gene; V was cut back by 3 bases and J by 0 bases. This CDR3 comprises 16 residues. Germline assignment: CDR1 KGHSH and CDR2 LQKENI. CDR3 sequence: CASSPGTGAPSYEQYF. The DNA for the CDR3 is TGTGCCAGCTCACCCGGGACAGGGGCTCCCTCCTACGAGCAGTACTTC. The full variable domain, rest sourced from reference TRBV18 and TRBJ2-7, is NAGVMQNPRHLVRRRGQEARLRCSPMKGHSHVYWYRQLPEEGLKFMVYLQKENIIDESGMPKERFSAEFPKEGPSILRIQQVVRGDSAAYFCASSPGTGAPSYEQYFGPGTRLTVT.

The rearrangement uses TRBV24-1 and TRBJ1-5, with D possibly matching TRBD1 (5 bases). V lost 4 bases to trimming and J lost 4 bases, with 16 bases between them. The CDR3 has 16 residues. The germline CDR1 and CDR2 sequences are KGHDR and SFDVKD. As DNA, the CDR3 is TGTGCCACCAGTGAAGCGGGGGGGATAACGAATCAGCCCCAGCATTTT. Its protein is CATSEAGGITNQPQHF.

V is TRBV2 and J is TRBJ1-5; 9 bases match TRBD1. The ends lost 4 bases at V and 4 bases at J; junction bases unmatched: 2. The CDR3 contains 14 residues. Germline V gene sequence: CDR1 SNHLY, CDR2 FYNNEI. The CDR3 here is CASSGTGANQPQHF. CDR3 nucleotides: TGTGCCAGCAGTGGGACAGGGGCTAATCAGCCCCAGCATTTT.

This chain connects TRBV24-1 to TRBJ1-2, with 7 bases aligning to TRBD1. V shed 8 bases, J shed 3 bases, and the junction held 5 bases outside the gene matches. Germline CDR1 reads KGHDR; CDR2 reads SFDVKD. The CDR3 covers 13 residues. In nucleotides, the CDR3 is TGTGCCACCAATAGGACAGGCCACTATGGCTACACCTTC. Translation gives CATNRTGHYGYTF.

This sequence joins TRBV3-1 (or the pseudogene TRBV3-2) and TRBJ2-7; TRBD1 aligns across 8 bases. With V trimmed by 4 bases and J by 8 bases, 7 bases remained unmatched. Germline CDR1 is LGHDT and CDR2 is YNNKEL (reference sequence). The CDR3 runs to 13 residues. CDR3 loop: CASSPKTGGQQYF. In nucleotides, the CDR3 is TGTGCCAGCAGCCCGAAAACAGGGGGTCAGCAGTACTTC.

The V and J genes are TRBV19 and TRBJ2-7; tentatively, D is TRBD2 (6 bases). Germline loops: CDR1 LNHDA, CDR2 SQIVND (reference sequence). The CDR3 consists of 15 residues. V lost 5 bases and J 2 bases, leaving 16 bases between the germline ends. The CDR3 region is CASSSRETDTYEQYF. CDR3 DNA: TGTGCCAGTAGTTCTCGGGAGACAGATACCTACGAGCAGTACTTC.

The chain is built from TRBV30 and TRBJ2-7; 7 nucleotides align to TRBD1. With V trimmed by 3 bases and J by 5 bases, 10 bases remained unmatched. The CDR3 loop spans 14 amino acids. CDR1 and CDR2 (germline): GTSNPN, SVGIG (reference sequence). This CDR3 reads CAWSLGQERDEQYF. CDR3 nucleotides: TGTGCCTGGAGCCTAGGACAGGAGAGAGACGAGCAGTACTTC.

The CDR3 nucleotides are TGTGCCAGCAGCTTAGCGTCCACAGTATCCAATGAGCAGTTCTTC. It encodes CASSLASTVSNEQFF. This chain joins TRBV7-2 and TRBJ2-1; unclear D gene. This CDR3 spans 15 amino acids. The V gene's germline CDR1 is SGHTA and CDR2 FQGNSA. Trimming removed 0 bases at V and 6 bases at J, with 12 bases between.

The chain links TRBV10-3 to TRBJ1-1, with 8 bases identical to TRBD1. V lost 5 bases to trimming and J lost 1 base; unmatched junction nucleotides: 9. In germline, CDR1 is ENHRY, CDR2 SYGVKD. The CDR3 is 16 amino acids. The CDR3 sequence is CAISYSSGTGNTEAFF. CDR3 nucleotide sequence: TGTGCCATCAGTTATTCTTCCGGGACAGGGAACACTGAAGCTTTCTTT.

The CDR3 sequence: CASSSRGQGAPGYTF. CDR3 nucleotides: TGTGCCAGCAGCTCCCGGGGACAGGGGGCGCCTGGCTACACCTTC. This rearrangement joins TRBV6-6 to TRBJ1-2; 12 bases are shared with TRBD1. Germline loops: CDR1 MNHNY, CDR2 SVGAGI (reference sequence). The ends lost 6 bases at V and 7 bases at J; junction bases unmatched: 9. CDR3 length equals 15 residues.

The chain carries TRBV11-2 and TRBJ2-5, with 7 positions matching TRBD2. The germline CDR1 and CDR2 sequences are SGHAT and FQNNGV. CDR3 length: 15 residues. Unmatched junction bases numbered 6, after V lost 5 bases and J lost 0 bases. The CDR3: CASSGSGSYQETQYF. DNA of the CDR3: TGTGCCAGCAGCGGTAGCGGGTCGTACCAAGAGACCCAGTACTTC.

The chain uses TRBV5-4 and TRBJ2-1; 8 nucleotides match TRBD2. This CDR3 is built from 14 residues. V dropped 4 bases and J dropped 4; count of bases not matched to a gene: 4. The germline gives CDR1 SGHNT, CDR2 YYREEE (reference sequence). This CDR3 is CASSDGLAYNEQFF. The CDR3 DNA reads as TGTGCCAGCAGCGACGGACTAGCTTACAATGAGCAGTTCTTC.